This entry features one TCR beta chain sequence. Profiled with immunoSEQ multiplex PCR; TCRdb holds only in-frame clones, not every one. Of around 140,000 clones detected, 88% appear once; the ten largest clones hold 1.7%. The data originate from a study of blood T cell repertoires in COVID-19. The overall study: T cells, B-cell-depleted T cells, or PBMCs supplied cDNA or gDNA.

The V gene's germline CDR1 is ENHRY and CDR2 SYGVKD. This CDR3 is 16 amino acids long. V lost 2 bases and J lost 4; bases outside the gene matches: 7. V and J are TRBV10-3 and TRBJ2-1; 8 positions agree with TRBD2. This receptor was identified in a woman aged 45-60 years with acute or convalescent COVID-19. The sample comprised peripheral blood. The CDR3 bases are TGTGCCATCAGTGAGGGGTCTAGCGGGTTGTACAATGAGCAGTTCTTC. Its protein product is CAISEGSSGLYNEQFF.